This is a list of T cell receptor beta chains from one sample in a study of T cell responses to AZD1222 COVID-19 vaccine. The table came from immunoSEQ multiplex PCR; TCRdb's copy has only in-frame clones and leaves some out. Among some 150,000 clones, more than 85% were seen once, and the ten largest hold more than 0.7%. The input for sequencing was peripheral blood, taken on day 0 of MenACWY control vaccination. The receptors were sampled from an adult in good health. Both conserved end residues are part of each CDR3. A D gene is named only where the DNA matches it firmly. Only part of the rows carry a size: once, few, many, or a class if the clone is expanded.

V gene	clone size	J gene	D gene	CDR3 DNA	CDR3 protein
TRBV6-5	-	TRBJ2-7	-	TGTGCCAGCATCCACCTTCCGGCCCACGAGCAGTACTTC	CASIHLPAHEQYF
TRBV11-3	-	TRBJ1-5	-	TGTGCCAGCAGCCAAAGGAGGAGGTTGGTGCAGCCCCAGCATTTT	CASSQRRRLVQPQHF
TRBV15	-	TRBJ2-7	-	TGTGCCACCAGCAGAGAAGGACTCCCATACGAGCAGTACTTC	CATSREGLPYEQYF
TRBV19	-	TRBJ1-2	-	TGTGCCAGTAGTTATTGGACTAACTATGGCTACACCTTC	CASSYWTNYGYTF
TRBV6-2/TRBV6-3	-	TRBJ1-3	-	TGTGCCAGCAGTTACGGGTCCTCGGCAGCTGGAAACACCATATATTTT	CASSYGSSAAGNTIYF
TRBV5-1	few	TRBJ1-1	-	TGCGCCAGCAGCTTGGGAGTTACCACTGAAGCTTTCTTT	CASSLGVTTEAFF
TRBV6-6	-	TRBJ1-1	-	TGTGCCAGCAGTCAACCCCGGACAGCGAATAAGAACACTGAAGCTTTCTTT	CASSQPRTANKNTEAFF
TRBV7-6	-	TRBJ2-5	TRBD2	TGTGCCAGCAGCTTAGCCGCTAGCGGGAGGGCCTTGGGGGAGACCCAGTACTTC	CASSLAASGRALGETQYF
TRBV2	-	TRBJ2-1	-	TGTGCCAGCAGTGGGCCCAACAGGCGTTCCTACAATGAGCAGTTCTTC	CASSGPNRRSYNEQFF
TRBV7-6	-	TRBJ2-2	-	TGTGCCAGCAGCTTAGTCGGGGCCTACGGGGAGCTGTTTTTT	CASSLVGAYGELFF
TRBV9	-	TRBJ1-1	TRBD1	TGTGCCAGCAGCGTAACAGGACAGGGGGTAACTGAAGCTTTCTTT	CASSVTGQGVTEAFF
TRBV29-1	-	TRBJ2-5	-	TGCAGCGTGTTCCGGACAGTAAACCAAGAGACCCAGTACTTC	CSVFRTVNQETQYF
TRBV7-9	-	TRBJ2-7	TRBD2	TGTGCCAGCAGCTTGCTAGCGGCGTCCTACGAGCAGTACTTC	CASSLLAASYEQYF
TRBV13	-	TRBJ2-1	-	TGTGCCAGCAGTGAGCGGCTGTCCTCCTACAATGAGCAGTTCTTC	CASSERLSSYNEQFF
TRBV19	-	TRBJ2-7	TRBD1	TGTGCCAGTAGTCCTGGACAGGGGCTACCCTACGAGCAGTACTTC	CASSPGQGLPYEQYF
TRBV6-2/TRBV6-3	-	TRBJ2-3	-	TGTGCCAGCAGCTCGGACGCGGCGAGTGGGGGTACGCAGTATTTT	CASSSDAASGGTQYF
TRBV6-1	-	TRBJ1-5	-	TGTGCCAGCAGTGGGCTGGACAGCTATAGCAATCAGCCCCAGCATTTT	CASSGLDSYSNQPQHF
TRBV5-1	-	TRBJ2-2	TRBD1	TGCGCCAGCAGCTTTACCCAGGGGGCGCCCGCCGGGGAGCTGTTTTTT	CASSFTQGAPAGELFF
TRBV18	-	TRBJ2-2	TRBD2	TGTGCCAGCTCACGGGAGGGAAACACCGGGGAGCTGTTTTTT	CASSREGNTGELFF
TRBV28	-	TRBJ1-1	-	TGTGCCAGCAGTTTGCAGGCCCCGAACACTGAAGCTTTCTTT	CASSLQAPNTEAFF
TRBV30	-	TRBJ2-5	-	TGTGCCTGGAGTCTAACAGAAGAGACCCAGTACTTC	CAWSLTEETQYF
TRBV5-8	-	TRBJ1-5	-	TGTGCCAGCAGCCGGGCCCGGCCATGGGATCAGCCCCAGCATTTT	CASSRARPWDQPQHF
TRBV2	-	TRBJ2-5	-	TGTGCCAGCACCTACACCCACAGTTCTCGGGAGACCCAGTACTTC	CASTYTHSSRETQYF
TRBV18	-	TRBJ2-2	TRBD1	TGTGCCAGCTCACCACGGGGACAGGCTCTTTCGGTAGGACCCGGGGAGCTGTTTTTT	CASSPRGQALSVGPGELFF
TRBV5-5	-	TRBJ1-4	-	TGTGCCAGCAGCTTAGGACAGCCTATGAGGTTTGAAAAACTGTTTTTT	CASSLGQPMRFEKLFF
TRBV11-2	-	TRBJ1-5	-	TGTGCCAGCAGCTCCGTGGGGGGAAATCAGCCCCAGCATTTT	CASSSVGGNQPQHF
TRBV9	-	TRBJ1-1	-	TGTGCCAGCAGCGTAGCTACGGGTGAAGCTTTCTTT	CASSVATGEAFF
TRBV19	-	TRBJ1-2	-	TGTGCCAGTAGTTCCCTCTCCGGGACAACCCACACCTTC	CASSSLSGTTHTF
TRBV19	-	TRBJ1-1	-	TGTGCCAGTAGTACAGGGGCCCAGGGCACTGAAGCTTTCTTT	CASSTGAQGTEAFF
TRBV25-1	-	TRBJ1-5	TRBD1	TGTGCCAGCAGTTCCGGGACAGCTCCATATAGCAATCAGCCCCAGCATTTT	CASSSGTAPYSNQPQHF
TRBV19	-	TRBJ1-1	-	TGTGCCAGTATTTGGGGGACTGAAGCTTTCTTT	CASIWGTEAFF
TRBV5-4	-	TRBJ2-7	-	TGTGCCAGCAGTCTTGACACCTCCTACGAGCAGTACTTC	CASSLDTSYEQYF
TRBV2	-	TRBJ1-2	-	TGTGCCAGCAGTGAAGCTGGGCTTGGTGGCTACACCTTC	CASSEAGLGGYTF
TRBV3-1/TRBV3-2	-	TRBJ1-1	TRBD1	TGTGCCAGCAGCCGACAGGGGGATGGGGTGGCTTTCTTT	CASSRQGDGVAFF
TRBV19	-	TRBJ1-1	TRBD1	TGTGCCAGTAGTATGAGGGGGCGGACTGAAGCTTTCTTT	CASSMRGRTEAFF
TRBV7-3	-	TRBJ1-1	-	TGTGCCAGCAGCCTCGATGTCAACACTGAAGCTTTCTTT	CASSLDVNTEAFF
TRBV6-5	-	TRBJ1-3	-	TGTGCCAGCAGCAACAGGGTTGTCGGAAACACCATATATTTT	CASSNRVVGNTIYF
TRBV5-4	-	TRBJ1-6	-	TGTGCCAGCAGCTTGGTGACTTCTCGGGATTCACCCCTCCACTTT	CASSLVTSRDSPLHF
TRBV10-1	-	TRBJ2-1	-	TGCGCCAGCAGTGAGTCGTCGGCGGAACTCTCCTACAATGAGCAGTTCTTC	CASSESSAELSYNEQFF
TRBV5-1	-	TRBJ1-2	TRBD1	TGCGCCAGCAGCTACTCAGGGGGATATGGCTACACCTTC	CASSYSGGYGYTF
TRBV3-1/TRBV3-2	-	TRBJ2-7	-	TGTGCCAGCAGCCAAGGTGGTTACAGTTCCTTC	CASSQGGYSSF